Listed below are T cell receptor beta chains from one sample, sequenced in a study of blood T cells in healthy people across ages. TCRdb processed the 5' RACE reads anew with MiXCR; each CDR3 protein has one entry. The sample lists some 1.1 million distinct CDR3 sequences; 35% to 40% were seen once. The sample was blood. The receptors stem from a young man in good health. Both conserved end residues are part of each CDR3. D genes are given only for firm matches. Size values are once, few and many counts, or a class for expanded clones, and some rows have none.

v_gene	abundance	d_gene	j_gene	CDR3aa	CDR3nt
TRBV7-8	-	-	TRBJ2-6	CASSSRWRPGPSGANVLTF	TGTGCCAGCAGCTCCCGGTGGCGTCCCGGGCCATCTGGGGCCAACGTCCTGACTTTC
TRBV20-1	few	-	TRBJ1-6	CSTSDYNSPLHF	TGCAGTACCTCGGACTATAATTCACCCCTCCACTTT
TRBV6-2/TRBV6-3	-	-	TRBJ2-1	CASRVAVYNEQFF	TGTGCCAGCAGGGTGGCAGTCTACAATGAGCAGTTCTTC
TRBV20-1	few	TRBD2	TRBJ2-1	CSAMGPFLAGALDHNEQFF	TGCAGTGCCATGGGTCCGTTTCTAGCGGGGGCCCTGGATCACAATGAGCAGTTCTTC
TRBV12-3/TRBV12-4	-	-	TRBJ1-2	CASSRGTAGVGYTF	TGTGCCAGCAGCCGAGGGACCGCAGGGGTTGGCTACACCTTC
TRBV14	-	TRBD1	TRBJ1-2	CASSQDRGIYGYTF	TGTGCCAGCAGCCAGGACAGGGGAATTTATGGCTACACCTTC
TRBV7-6	few	TRBD1	TRBJ1-4	CASSLAGQSNNEKLFF	TGTGCCAGCAGCTTAGCGGGACAGAGCAACAATGAAAAACTGTTTTTT
TRBV7-3	-	TRBD1	TRBJ1-2	CASSPAGGAGYGYTF	TGTGCCAGCAGCCCTGCAGGGGGCGCCGGCTATGGCTACACCTTC
TRBV2	-	-	TRBJ1-1	CASTVGRDTEAFF	TGTGCCAGCACTGTAGGACGGGACACTGAAGCTTTCTTT
TRBV20-1	-	TRBD2	TRBJ2-3	CSARDLLGLAGPDTDTQYF	TGTAGTGCTAGAGATCTTTTAGGACTAGCGGGCCCAGACACAGATACGCAGTATTTT
TRBV7-2	-	TRBD1	TRBJ2-1	CASSPQGADFHEQFF	TGTGCCAGCAGCCCGCAGGGGGCTGACTTCCATGAGCAGTTCTTC
TRBV7-2	-	-	TRBJ2-3	CASSLGIGKGTDTQYF	TGTGCCAGCAGCTTAGGGATCGGCAAAGGCACAGATACGCAGTATTTT
TRBV3-1	-	TRBD2	TRBJ2-3	CASSLSSGVWDTQYF	TGTGCCAGCAGCCTAAGTAGCGGGGTTTGGGATACGCAGTATTTT
TRBV7-8	-	-	TRBJ2-3	CASSLGPGRNTDTQYF	TGTGCCAGCAGCTTGGGACCGGGACGGAACACAGATACGCAGTATTTT
TRBV21-1	few	-	TRBJ2-1	CASSKLNSRFYNEQFF	TGTGCCAGCAGCAAACTTAACAGCAGATTCTACAATGAGCAGTTCTTC
TRBV7-2	-	TRBD2	TRBJ2-1	CASSLVGRIAGSSYNEQFF	TGTGCCAGCAGCTTAGTGGGAAGGATAGCGGGGAGCTCCTACAATGAGCAGTTCTTC
TRBV20-1	many	-	TRBJ2-3	CSAPTTLDQLGGDTQYF	TGCAGTGCTCCAACAACCCTAGACCAGCTGGGAGGAGATACGCAGTATTTT
TRBV3-1	-	-	TRBJ2-3	CASSQPGDTPDTQYF	TGTGCCAGCAGCCAACCAGGGGACACTCCAGATACGCAGTATTTT
TRBV6-2/TRBV6-3	few	-	TRBJ2-1	CASSYSRGPNEQFF	TGTGCCAGCAGTTACTCGAGGGGCCCCAATGAGCAGTTCTTC
TRBV6-1	-	TRBD1	TRBJ1-6	CAGGTGGNSPPHF	TGTGCCGGCGGGACAGGGGGTAATTCACCCCCCCACTTT
TRBV4-1	-	TRBD1	TRBJ1-5	CASSRDRGGGQPQHF	TGCGCCAGCAGCCGAGACAGGGGCGGCGGTCAGCCCCAGCATTTT
TRBV5-1	-	TRBD2	TRBJ2-3	CASSWTTSADTQYF	TGCGCCAGCAGTTGGACGACTAGCGCAGATACGCAGTATTTT
TRBV5-1	-	TRBD1	TRBJ2-3	CASSSGTGGASTDTQYF	TGCGCCAGCAGCTCCGGGACAGGGGGCGCGAGCACAGATACGCAGTATTTT
TRBV12-3/TRBV12-4	-	-	TRBJ1-1	CASSLGQAGVAFF	TGTGCCAGCAGTTTAGGTCAAGCAGGGGTAGCTTTCTTT
TRBV6-7	-	-	TRBJ2-2	CASSFRNSSGSGELFF	TGTGCCAGCAGTTTCAGGAACAGTTCCGGTTCCGGGGAGCTGTTTTTT